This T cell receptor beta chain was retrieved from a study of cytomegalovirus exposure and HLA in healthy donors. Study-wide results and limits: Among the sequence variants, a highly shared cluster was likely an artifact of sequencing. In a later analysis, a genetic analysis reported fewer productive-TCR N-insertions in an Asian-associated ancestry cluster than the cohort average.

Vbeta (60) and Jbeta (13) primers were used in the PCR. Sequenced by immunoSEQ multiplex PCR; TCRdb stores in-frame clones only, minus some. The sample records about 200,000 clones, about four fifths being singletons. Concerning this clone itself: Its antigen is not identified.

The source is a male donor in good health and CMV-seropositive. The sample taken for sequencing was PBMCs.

The CDR3 loop reads CASSLGDSWIAFF. In DNA, the CDR3 is TGTGCCAGCAGCCTTGGGGACTCCTGGATAGCTTTCTTT. The rearrangement uses TRBV7-2 and TRBJ1-1, with TRBD1 as a possible D gene (5 bases). The CDR3 is 13 amino acids. The V and J ends lost 5 bases and 10 bases respectively, with 17 bases between them. CDR1 is SGHTA, CDR2 FQGNSA, per germline.